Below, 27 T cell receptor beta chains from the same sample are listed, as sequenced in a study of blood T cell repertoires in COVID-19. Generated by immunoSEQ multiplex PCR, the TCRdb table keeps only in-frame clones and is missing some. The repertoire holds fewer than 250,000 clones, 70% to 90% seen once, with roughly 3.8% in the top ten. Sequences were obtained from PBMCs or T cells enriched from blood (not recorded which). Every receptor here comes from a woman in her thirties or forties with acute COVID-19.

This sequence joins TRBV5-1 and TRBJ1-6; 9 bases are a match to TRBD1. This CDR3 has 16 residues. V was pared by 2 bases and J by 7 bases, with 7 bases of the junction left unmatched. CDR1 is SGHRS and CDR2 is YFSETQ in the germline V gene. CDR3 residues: CASSFARTGENSPLHF. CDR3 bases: TGCGCCAGCAGCTTCGCCCGGACAGGGGAGAATTCACCCCTCCACTTT.

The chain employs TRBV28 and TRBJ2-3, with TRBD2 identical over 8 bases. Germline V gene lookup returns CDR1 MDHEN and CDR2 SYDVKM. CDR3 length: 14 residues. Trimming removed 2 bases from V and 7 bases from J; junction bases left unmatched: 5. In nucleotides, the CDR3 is TGTGCCAGCAGTTTAAGCGGGAGTGGAAATACGCAGTATTTT. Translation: CASSLSGSGNTQYF.

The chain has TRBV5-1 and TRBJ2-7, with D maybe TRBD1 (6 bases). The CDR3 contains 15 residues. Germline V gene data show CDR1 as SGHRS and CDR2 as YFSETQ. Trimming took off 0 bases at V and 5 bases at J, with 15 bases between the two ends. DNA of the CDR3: TGCGCCAGCAGCTTGGTACAGGGCAGGGCCCACGAGCAGTACTTC. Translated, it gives CASSLVQGRAHEQYF.

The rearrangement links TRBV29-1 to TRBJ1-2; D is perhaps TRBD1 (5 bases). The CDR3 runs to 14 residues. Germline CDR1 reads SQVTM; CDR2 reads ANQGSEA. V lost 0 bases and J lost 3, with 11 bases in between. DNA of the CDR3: TGCAGCGTTGAAGATAGCAGGACACACTATGGCTACACCTTC. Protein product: CSVEDSRTHYGYTF. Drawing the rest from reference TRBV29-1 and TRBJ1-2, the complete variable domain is SAVISQKPSRDICQRGTSLTIQCQVDSQVTMMFWYRQQPGQSLTLIATANQGSEATYESGFVIDKFPISRPNLTFSTLTVSNMSPEDSSIYLCSVEDSRTHYGYTFGSGTRLTVV.

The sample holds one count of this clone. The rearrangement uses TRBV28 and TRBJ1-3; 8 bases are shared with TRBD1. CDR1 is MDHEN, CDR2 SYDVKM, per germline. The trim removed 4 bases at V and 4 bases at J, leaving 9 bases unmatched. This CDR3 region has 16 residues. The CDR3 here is CASSSRDRITGNTIYF. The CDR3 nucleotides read TGTGCCAGCAGTTCCCGGGACAGGATAACCGGAAACACCATATATTTT.

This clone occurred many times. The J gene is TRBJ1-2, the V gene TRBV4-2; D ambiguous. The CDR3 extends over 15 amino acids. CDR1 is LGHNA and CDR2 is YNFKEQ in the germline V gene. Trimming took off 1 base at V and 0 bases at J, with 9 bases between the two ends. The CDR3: CASSQGEGSNYGYTF. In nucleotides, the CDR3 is TGTGCCAGCAGCCAAGGGGAGGGCTCTAACTATGGCTACACCTTC.

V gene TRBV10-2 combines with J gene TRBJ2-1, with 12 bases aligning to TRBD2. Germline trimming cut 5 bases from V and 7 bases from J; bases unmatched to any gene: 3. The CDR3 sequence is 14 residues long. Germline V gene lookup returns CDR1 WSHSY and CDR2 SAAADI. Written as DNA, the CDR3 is TGCGCCAGCAGTAGCCTAGCGGGAGGGAATGAGCAGTTCTTC. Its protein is CASSSLAGGNEQFF.

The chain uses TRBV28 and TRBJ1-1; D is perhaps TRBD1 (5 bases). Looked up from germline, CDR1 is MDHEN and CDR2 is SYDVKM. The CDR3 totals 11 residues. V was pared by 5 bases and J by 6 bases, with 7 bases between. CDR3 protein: CASSRGAEAFF. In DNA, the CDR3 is TGTGCCAGCAGTCGGGGGGCTGAAGCTTTCTTT.

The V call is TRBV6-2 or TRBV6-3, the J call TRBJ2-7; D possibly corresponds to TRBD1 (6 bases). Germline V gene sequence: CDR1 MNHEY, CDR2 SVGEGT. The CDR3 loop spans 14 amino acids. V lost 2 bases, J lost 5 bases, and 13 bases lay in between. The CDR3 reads CASSYDRRTHEQYF. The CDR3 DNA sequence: TGTGCCAGCAGTTACGACAGGAGGACCCACGAGCAGTACTTC.

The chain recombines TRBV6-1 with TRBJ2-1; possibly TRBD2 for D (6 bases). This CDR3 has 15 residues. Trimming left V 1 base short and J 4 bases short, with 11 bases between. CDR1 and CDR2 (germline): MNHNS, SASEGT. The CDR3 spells CASSEVGGKYNEQFF. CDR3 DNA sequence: TGTGCCAGCAGTGAAGTTGGCGGGAAGTACAATGAGCAGTTCTTC.

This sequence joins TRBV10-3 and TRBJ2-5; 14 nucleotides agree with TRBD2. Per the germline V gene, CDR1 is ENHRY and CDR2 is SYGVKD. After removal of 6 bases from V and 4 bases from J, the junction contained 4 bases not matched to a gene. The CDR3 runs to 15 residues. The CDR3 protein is CAISPGLAGAETQYF. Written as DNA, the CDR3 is TGTGCCATCAGCCCGGGACTAGCGGGAGCAGAGACCCAGTACTTC.

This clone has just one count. The CDR3 bases are TGCGCCAGCAGTGCTAGCGGGGCCGGATACGAGCAGTACTTC. Its protein product is CASSASGAGYEQYF. The chain uses TRBV10-1 and TRBJ2-7; 9 nucleotides agree with TRBD2. CDR1 is WNHNN and CDR2 is SYGVQD in the germline V gene (reference sequence). V shed 4 bases, J shed 4 bases, and the junction held 5 bases outside the gene matches. The CDR3 sequence is 14 residues long.

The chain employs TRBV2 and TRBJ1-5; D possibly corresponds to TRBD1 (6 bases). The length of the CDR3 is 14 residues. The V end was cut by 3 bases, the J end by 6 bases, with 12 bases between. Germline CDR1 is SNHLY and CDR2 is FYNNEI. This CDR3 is CASSDRGSPQPQHF. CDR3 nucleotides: TGTGCCAGCAGTGACAGGGGAAGTCCTCAGCCCCAGCATTTT.

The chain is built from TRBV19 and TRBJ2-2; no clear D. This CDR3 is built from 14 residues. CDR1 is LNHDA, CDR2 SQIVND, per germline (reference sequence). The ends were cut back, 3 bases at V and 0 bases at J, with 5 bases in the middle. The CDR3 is CASSMSANTGELFF. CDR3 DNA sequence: TGTGCCAGTAGTATGTCAGCGAACACCGGGGAGCTGTTTTTT.

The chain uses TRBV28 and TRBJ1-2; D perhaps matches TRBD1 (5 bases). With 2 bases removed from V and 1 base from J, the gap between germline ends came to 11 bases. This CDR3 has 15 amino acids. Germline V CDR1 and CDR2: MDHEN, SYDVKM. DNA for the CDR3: TGTGCCAGCAGTTTAATCGCAGGGAATAACTATGGCTACACCTTC. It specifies CASSLIAGNNYGYTF.

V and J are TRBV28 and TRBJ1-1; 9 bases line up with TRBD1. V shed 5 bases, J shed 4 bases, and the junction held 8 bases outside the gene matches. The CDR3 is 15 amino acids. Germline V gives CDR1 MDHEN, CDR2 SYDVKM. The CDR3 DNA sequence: TGTGCCAGCAGTGAAAACAGGGGGCAGGGCACTGAAGCTTTCTTT. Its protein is CASSENRGQGTEAFF.

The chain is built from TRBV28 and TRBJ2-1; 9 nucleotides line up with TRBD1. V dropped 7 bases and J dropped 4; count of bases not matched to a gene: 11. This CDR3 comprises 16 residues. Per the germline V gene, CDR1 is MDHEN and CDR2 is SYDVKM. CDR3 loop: CASTASGQGFYNEQFF. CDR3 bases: TGTGCCAGCACCGCGTCGGGACAGGGCTTTTACAATGAGCAGTTCTTC.

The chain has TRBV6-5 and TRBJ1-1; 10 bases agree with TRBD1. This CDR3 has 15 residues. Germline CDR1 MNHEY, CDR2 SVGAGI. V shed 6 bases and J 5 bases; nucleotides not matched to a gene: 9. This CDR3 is CASRAAGTGETEAFF. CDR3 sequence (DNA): TGTGCCAGCAGAGCCGCCGGGACAGGGGAGACTGAAGCTTTCTTT.

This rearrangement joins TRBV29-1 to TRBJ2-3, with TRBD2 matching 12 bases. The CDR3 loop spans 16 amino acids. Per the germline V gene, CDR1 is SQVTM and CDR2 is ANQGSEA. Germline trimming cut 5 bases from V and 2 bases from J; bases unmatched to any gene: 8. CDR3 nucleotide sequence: TGCAGCGTTCCCACTAGCGGGAGGTACTTCACAGATACGCAGTATTTT. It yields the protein CSVPTSGRYFTDTQYF.

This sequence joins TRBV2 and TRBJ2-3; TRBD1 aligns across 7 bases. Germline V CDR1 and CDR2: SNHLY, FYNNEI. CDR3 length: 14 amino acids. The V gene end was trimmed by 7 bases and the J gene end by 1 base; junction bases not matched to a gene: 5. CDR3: CASNPQGRTDTQYF. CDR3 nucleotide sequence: TGTGCCAGCAACCCACAGGGGCGCACAGATACGCAGTATTTT.

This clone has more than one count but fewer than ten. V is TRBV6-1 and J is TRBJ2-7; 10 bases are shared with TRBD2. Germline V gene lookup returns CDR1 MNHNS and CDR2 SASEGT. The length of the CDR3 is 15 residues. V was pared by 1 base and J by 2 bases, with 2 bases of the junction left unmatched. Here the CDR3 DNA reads TGTGCCAGCAGTGAAGGGACTAGCGGACCCTACGAGCAGTACTTC. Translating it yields CASSEGTSGPYEQYF.

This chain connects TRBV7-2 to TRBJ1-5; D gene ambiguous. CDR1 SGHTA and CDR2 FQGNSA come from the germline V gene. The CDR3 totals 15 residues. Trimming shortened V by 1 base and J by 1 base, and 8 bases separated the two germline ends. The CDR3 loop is CASSLGASSNQPQHF. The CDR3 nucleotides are TGTGCCAGCAGCTTAGGAGCGTCGAGCAATCAGCCCCAGCATTTT.

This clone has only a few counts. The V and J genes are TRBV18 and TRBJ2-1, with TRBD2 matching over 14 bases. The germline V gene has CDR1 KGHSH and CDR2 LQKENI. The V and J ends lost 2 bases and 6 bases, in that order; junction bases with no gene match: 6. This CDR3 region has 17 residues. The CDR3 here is CASSPNSGLAGANEQFF. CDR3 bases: TGTGCCAGCTCACCAAATTCGGGACTAGCGGGAGCCAATGAGCAGTTCTTC. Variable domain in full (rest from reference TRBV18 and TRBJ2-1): NAGVMQNPRHLVRRRGQEARLRCSPMKGHSHVYWYRQLPEEGLKFMVYLQKENIIDESGMPKERFSAEFPKEGPSILRIQQVVRGDSAAYFCASSPNSGLAGANEQFFGPGTRLTVL.

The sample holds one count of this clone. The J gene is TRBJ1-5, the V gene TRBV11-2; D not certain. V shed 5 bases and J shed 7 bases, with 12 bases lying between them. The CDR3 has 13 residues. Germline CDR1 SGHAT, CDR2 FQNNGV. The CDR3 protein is CASSRDTEQPQHF. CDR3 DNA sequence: TGTGCCAGCAGCCGGGATACGGAACAGCCCCAGCATTTT.

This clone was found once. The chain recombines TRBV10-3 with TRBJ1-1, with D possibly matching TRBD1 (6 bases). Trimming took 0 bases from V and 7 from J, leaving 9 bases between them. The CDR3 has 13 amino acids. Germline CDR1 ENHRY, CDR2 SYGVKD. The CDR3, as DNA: TGTGCCATCAGTGAGTCGGGCAGGGGTGAAGCTTTCTTT. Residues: CAISESGRGEAFF.

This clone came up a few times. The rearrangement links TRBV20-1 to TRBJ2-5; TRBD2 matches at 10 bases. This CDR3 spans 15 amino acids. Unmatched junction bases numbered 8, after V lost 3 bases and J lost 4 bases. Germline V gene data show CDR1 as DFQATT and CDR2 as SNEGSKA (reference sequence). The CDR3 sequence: CSASLAGAVGETQYF. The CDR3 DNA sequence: TGCAGTGCTAGTCTAGCGGGGGCCGTTGGAGAGACCCAGTACTTC.

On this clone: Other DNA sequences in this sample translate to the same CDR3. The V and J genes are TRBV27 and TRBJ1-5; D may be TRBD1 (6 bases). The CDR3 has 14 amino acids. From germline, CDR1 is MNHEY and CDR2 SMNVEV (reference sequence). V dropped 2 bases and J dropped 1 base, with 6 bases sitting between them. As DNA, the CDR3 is TGTGCCAGCAGTTTACAGGGGAGCAATCAGCCCCAGCATTTT. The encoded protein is CASSLQGSNQPQHF.